Shown below are 20 T cell receptor beta chains from a single sample sequenced in a study of blood T cells in healthy people across ages (dated by TCRdb to about 2015). The library was made by 5' RACE. Reads for this sample came from an Illumina HiSeq 2500. The second PCR ran for about 7 to 11 cycles and used a J-beta primer mix along with a sample-barcoded 5' primer. TCRdb reanalyzed the raw reads on its own, using fastp at Q25 for trimming and MiXCR for clone calling, and kept in-frame beta chains. Every distinct CDR3 protein forms one entry, paired with its most common genes and DNA. The sample includes hundreds of thousands of distinct CDR3 sequences, with roughly three fifths observed a single time. The ten largest clones capture around 25% of the sample. The sample comprised blood. All receptors come from a man between 35 and 55 years old in good health.

The J gene is TRBJ1-5, the V gene TRBV24-1; 9 positions agree with TRBD1. Trimming took 5 bases from V and 3 from J; bases not matched to a gene: 7. This CDR3 is built from 16 residues. The germline CDR1 and CDR2 sequences are KGHDR and SFDVKD. The CDR3 region has the DNA TGTGCCACCAGTGTTGGGGGACAGGGAATCAATCAGCCCCAGCATTTT. This gives the protein CATSVGGQGINQPQHF.

This sequence joins TRBV6-5 and TRBJ2-5; tentatively, D is TRBD1 (5 bases). The assigned J gene may be wrong: the sequence end matches TRBJ2-7 better. The germline gives CDR1 MNHEY, CDR2 SVGAGI. The CDR3 sequence is 13 residues long. In DNA, the CDR3 is TGTGCCAGCAGTTTAGGGGAAGACTTCGAGCAGTACTTC. The encoded protein is CASSLGEDFEQYF.

The gene calls are TRBV21-1 and TRBJ2-6; TRBD1 is the table's D call and was not checked against the DNA. TRBV21-1 is recorded as a pseudogene. This CDR3 contains 16 residues. The CDR3 coding sequence is TGTGCCACCCAAAGGGGCATACACTCTGGGGCCAACGTCCTGACTTTC. It translates to CATQRGIHSGANVLTF.

This rearrangement joins TRBV9 to TRBJ2-5; 7 bases line up with TRBD2. The CDR3 length is 15 residues. With 3 bases clipped from V and 1 base from J, the junction kept 6 bases outside the gene matches. Germline CDR1 SGDLS, CDR2 YYNGEE. The CDR3 is CASSAQRGGQETQYF. In nucleotides, the CDR3 is TGTGCCAGCAGCGCCCAGCGGGGAGGCCAAGAGACCCAGTACTTC.

CDR3 sequence: CASSLVGGGQTQYF. CDR3 DNA: TGTGCCAGCAGCTTAGTCGGGGGAGGTCAGACCCAGTACTTC. The chain uses TRBV11-2 and TRBJ2-5, with D possibly being TRBD2 (6 bases). Trimming stripped 1 base from V and 6 bases from J, with 12 bases between. The CDR3 is 14 amino acids. Germline loops: CDR1 SGHAT, CDR2 FQNNGV.

This clonotype has a handful of counts. The CDR3 DNA follows: TGTGCCAGCAGCCAAGAAAGGGGGCCCCCTGGCTATGGCTACACCTTC. It codes for CASSQERGPPGYGYTF. This chain connects TRBV3-1 to TRBJ1-2; 7 bases are a match to TRBD1. V gave up 0 bases and J gave up 4 bases; unmatched junction bases: 8. This CDR3 has 16 residues. Germline lookup yields CDR1 LGHDT and CDR2 YNNKEL (reference sequence).

The chain links TRBV24-1 to TRBJ2-5; 10 bases line up with TRBD1. Trimming cost V 3 bases and J 5 bases; bases outside gene matches: 8. There are 16 residues in the CDR3. In germline, CDR1 is KGHDR, CDR2 SFDVKD. DNA for the CDR3: TGTGCCACCAGTGATAGGACGGGACAGGGGATCGAGACCCAGTACTTC. Its protein is CATSDRTGQGIETQYF.

This clonotype was picked up a small number of times. V is TRBV12-3 or TRBV12-4 and J is TRBJ2-5, with 7 bases lining up with TRBD1. V was pared by 7 bases and J by 3 bases, with 8 bases of the junction left unmatched. This CDR3 contains 14 residues. CDR3 sequence reads: CASTYTGTEETQYF. In DNA form, the CDR3 reads TGTGCCAGCACCTATACCGGGACAGAAGAGACCCAGTACTTC.

The CDR3 bases are TGTGCCAGCAGCTTGGACCTTTTTTCTTACGAGCAGTACTTC. Residues: CASSLDLFSYEQYF. The chain is built from TRBV5-5 and TRBJ2-5; D is undetermined. With the DNA end fitting TRBJ2-7 better, the J assignment may be wrong. Germline CDR1 SGHKS, CDR2 YYEKEE (reference sequence). CDR3 length: 14 residues.

This clonotype has just a few counts. The chain is built from TRBV7-9 and TRBJ2-5; the D gene is possibly TRBD2 (6 bases). V was clipped by 8 bases and J by 5 bases, with 15 bases between them. The CDR3 loop spans 13 amino acids. CDR1 is SEHNR and CDR2 is FQNEAQ in the germline V gene (reference sequence). CDR3 loop: CASETRGRETQYF. CDR3 sequence (DNA): TGTGCCAGCGAAACTCGAGGGAGGGAGACCCAGTACTTC.

The table lists this clonotype with a few counts. This sequence joins TRBV6-5 and TRBJ2-1, with D uncertain. Germline V gene data show CDR1 as MNHEY and CDR2 as SVGAGI. The CDR3 is 16 residues long. Trimming removed 2 bases from V and 0 bases from J, with 11 bases in between. CDR3 loop: CASSYATWSSYNEQFF. The DNA for the CDR3 is TGTGCCAGCAGTTACGCGACATGGAGCTCCTACAATGAGCAGTTCTTC.

The chain recombines TRBV7-2 with TRBJ2-5; D remains ambiguous. This CDR3 is 14 amino acids long. V dropped 4 bases and J dropped 11 bases, with 20 bases sitting between them. CDR1 SGHTA and CDR2 FQGNSA come from the germline V gene. CDR3 coding DNA: TGTGCCAGCAGCTCCACGCCTAGTGTAAATGAGCAGTACTTC. Encoded protein: CASSSTPSVNEQYF.

The V call is TRBV5-1, the J call TRBJ2-5; D is unclear. The V gene lost 2 bases and the J gene lost 11 bases, with 22 bases spanning the gap. This CDR3 region has 15 residues. CDR1 and CDR2 (germline): SGHRS, YFSETQ. The CDR3 sequence: CASSLSNSLNNEQYF. The CDR3 DNA is TGCGCCAGCAGCTTATCAAACAGCCTGAACAATGAGCAGTACTTC.

The chain uses TRBV7-2 and TRBJ2-1, with 12 bases aligning to TRBD2. V lost 6 bases to trimming and J lost 9 bases; unmatched junction nucleotides: 9. Germline CDR1 reads SGHTA; CDR2 reads FQGNSA. CDR3 length: 15 residues. The CDR3 bases are TGTGCCAGCAGACCACTAGCGGGAGGATTGGGTGAGCAGTTCTTC. Its translation is CASRPLAGGLGEQFF.

This clonotype has just a few counts. The chain combines TRBV5-1 with TRBJ2-3; D possibly matches TRBD1 or TRBD2 (5 bases each). CDR1 SGHRS and CDR2 YFSETQ come from the germline V gene. Trimming left V 1 base short and J 1 base short, with 10 bases between. The CDR3 contains 15 residues. This CDR3 reads CASSLSGQGTDTQYF. Written as DNA, the CDR3 is TGCGCCAGCAGCTTGAGCGGACAAGGCACAGATACGCAGTATTTT.

Notes on this clonotype: A clone one base away is much larger, so this may be a read error. V and J are TRBV28 and TRBJ2-1; D unclear. This CDR3 comprises 12 residues. Germline-derived CDR1 and CDR2 are MDHEN and SYDVKM. V lost 10 bases and J 8 bases, leaving 15 bases between the germline ends. The CDR3 DNA follows: TGTGCCACGTCGGAAGAAGTCCATGAGCAGTTCTTC. This translates into CATSEEVHEQFF.

On this clonotype itself: A read error may account for a junction end that differs from germline. The V gene is TRBV9, the J gene TRBJ2-5; 13 positions match TRBD2. The CDR3 runs to 15 residues. CDR1 is SGDLS, CDR2 YYNGEE, per germline. CDR3 sequence reads: CASSTSGGAAETRYF. The CDR3 bases are TGTGCCAGCAGCACTAGCGGGGGGGCCGCAGAGACCCGGTACTTC.

The V call is TRBV2, the J call TRBJ2-1; 8 bases are a match to TRBD2. The V and J ends lost 0 bases and 8 bases, in that order; junction bases with no gene match: 9. The CDR3 has 16 residues. The V gene's germline CDR1 is SNHLY and CDR2 FYNNEI. The CDR3 DNA reads as TGTGCCAGCAGTGAAGCGGGTTCGGGAGGGGTTCATGAGCAGTTCTTC. Translated, it gives CASSEAGSGGVHEQFF.

The chain recombines TRBV6-5 with TRBJ2-7; D is unclear. Trimming took off 0 bases at V and 6 bases at J, with 15 bases between the two ends. There are 15 residues in the CDR3. The germline V gene has CDR1 MNHEY and CDR2 SVGAGI. In DNA form, the CDR3 reads TGTGCCAGCAGTTACTCTTTAGGCCCATCGGCCGAGCAGTACTTC. This translates into CASSYSLGPSAEQYF.

V usage is TRBV5-1 and J usage is TRBJ1-1; 8 bases agree with TRBD1. Germline assignment: CDR1 SGHRS and CDR2 YFSETQ. The CDR3 runs 16 residues. V dropped 0 bases and J dropped 2; count of bases not matched to a gene: 6. The CDR3 nucleotides are TGCGCCAGCAGCTTGGCCAGGGGGCCTTCTAACACTGAAGCTTTCTTT. Translation: CASSLARGPSNTEAFF.